The 15 T cell receptor beta chains presented below share a single source sample, sequenced in a study of Tregs in tolerant kidney transplant recipients. The repertoire was sequenced with immunoSEQ multiplex PCR; TCRdb's copy has only in-frame clones and lacks some. The data contain roughly 80,000 clones, approximately 98% of them singletons. The sample here was CD4+ T cells from blood, taken before the transplant. The receptor set was obtained from a human donor who received a combined kidney and bone marrow transplant.

The chain uses TRBV18 and TRBJ2-5, with 10 bases aligning to TRBD1. This CDR3 is built from 17 residues. The V gene end was trimmed by 2 bases and the J gene end by 7 bases; junction bases not matched to a gene: 13. Per the germline V gene, CDR1 is KGHSH and CDR2 is LQKENI. The CDR3 loop reads CASSPRTGTGVSVTQYF. In DNA, the CDR3 is TGTGCCAGCTCACCAAGAACCGGGACAGGGGTTTCGGTGACCCAGTACTTC.

This chain connects TRBV5-1 to TRBJ1-5; D may be TRBD1 (5 bases). The CDR3 has 14 amino acids. Trimming took off 2 bases at V and 4 bases at J, with 10 bases between the two ends. Germline V gene lookup returns CDR1 SGHRS and CDR2 YFSETQ. CDR3 sequence reads: CASSLSNRNQPQHF. CDR3 nucleotide sequence: TGCGCCAGCAGCTTAAGTAACAGGAATCAGCCCCAGCATTTT.

J is TRBJ1-5 and V is TRBV18; D uncertain. V was cut by 3 bases and J by 2 bases, with 5 bases left in between. The CDR3 spans 13 residues. From germline, CDR1 is KGHSH and CDR2 LQKENI. The CDR3 nucleotides are TGTGCCAGCTCACCGGAGGGCAATCAGCCCCAGCATTTT. Amino acids: CASSPEGNQPQHF.

This clone has just one count. The CDR3 DNA is TGCGCCAGCAGCCAACCGGGACAGGTGATAGCTAACTATGGCTACACCTTC. Translating it yields CASSQPGQVIANYGYTF. The gene calls are TRBV4-1 and TRBJ1-2, with TRBD1 matching over 8 bases. The CDR3 length is 17 residues. V shed 2 bases and J 0 bases; nucleotides not matched to a gene: 8. Germline V gives CDR1 MGHRA, CDR2 YSYEKL.

V is TRBV11-3 and J is TRBJ2-1, with 9 bases fitting TRBD2. The CDR3 spans 15 residues. J lost 5 bases, V lost 5 bases, and 7 bases had no gene match. Germline V gene data show CDR1 as SGHNT and CDR2 as YENEEA. The CDR3 loop is CASSEFGTSNNEQFF. The CDR3 DNA follows: TGTGCCAGCAGCGAATTCGGGACTAGCAACAATGAGCAGTTCTTC.

This clone was found once. The CDR3 DNA reads TGTGCTAGTGGGTCCCCAGGGGGCGAAGAGACCCAGTACTTC. Translation: CASGSPGGEETQYF. The rearrangement links TRBV12-5 to TRBJ2-5; 8 bases are shared with TRBD1. Germline trimming cut 6 bases from V and 3 bases from J; bases unmatched to any gene: 6. CDR3 length: 14 residues. Germline CDR1 and CDR2: LGHNT and FRNRAP.

This chain connects TRBV7-6 to TRBJ2-2; 10 positions match TRBD1. J gave up 5 bases and V 6 bases, and 9 bases lay outside the gene matches. There are 16 residues in the CDR3. Germline lookup yields CDR1 SGHVS and CDR2 FNYEAQ. The CDR3 here is CASRLQTGGATGELFF. CDR3 bases: TGTGCCAGCAGGCTCCAGACAGGGGGCGCGACCGGGGAGCTGTTTTTT.

The chain carries TRBV29-1 and TRBJ1-2; tentative D call: TRBD1 (5 bases). Trimming removed 4 bases from V and 3 bases from J, with 12 bases in between. CDR3 size: 13 residues. CDR1 is SQVTM, CDR2 ANQGSEA, per germline. In nucleotides, the CDR3 is TGCAGCGTTGCCCTCGGGGGGGACTATGGCTACACCTTC. This gives the protein CSVALGGDYGYTF.

V is TRBV10-3 and J is TRBJ2-1, with D possibly matching TRBD2 (5 bases). CDR3 length: 13 residues. Germline V lookup: CDR1 ENHRY, CDR2 SYGVKD. Trimming stripped 5 bases from V and 1 base from J, with 6 bases between. CDR3 sequence reads: CAISTGSYNEQFF. The CDR3, as DNA: TGTGCCATCAGTACGGGGTCCTACAATGAGCAGTTCTTC.

This clone was counted a single time. The V and J genes are TRBV19 and TRBJ2-5; 9 bases agree with TRBD2. The germline gives CDR1 LNHDA, CDR2 SQIVND (reference sequence). With V trimmed by 5 bases and J by 5 bases, 6 bases remained unmatched. The CDR3 totals 14 residues. In DNA, the CDR3 is TGTGCCAGTAGTTCCAGCGGGGGGCGGGAGACCCAGTACTTC. This encodes CASSSSGGRETQYF.

The chain recombines TRBV6-5 with TRBJ1-1; TRBD1 might be the D (5 bases). Looked up from germline, CDR1 is MNHEY and CDR2 is SVGAGI. Trimming removed 4 bases from V and 5 bases from J, with 20 bases in between. The CDR3 has 16 residues. The CDR3 protein is CASSFTSSGFGTEAFF. In DNA, the CDR3 is TGTGCCAGCAGTTTCACTTCTTCAGGGTTCGGGACTGAAGCTTTCTTT.

The chain joins TRBV4-3 to TRBJ1-4, with D possibly TRBD1 on 5 matching bases. The V gene's germline CDR1 is LGHNA and CDR2 YSLEER. V lost 0 bases to trimming and J lost 0 bases, with 11 bases between them. The CDR3 length is 17 residues. In DNA, the CDR3 is TGCGCCAGCAGCCAAGAGGGCCTAGGGGCAACTAATGAAAAACTGTTTTTT. As protein: CASSQEGLGATNEKLFF.

The rearrangement uses TRBV5-1 and TRBJ1-3; perhaps TRBD1 as D (6 bases). Germline lookup yields CDR1 SGHRS and CDR2 YFSETQ. This CDR3 has 15 residues. The ends were cut back, 0 bases at V and 2 bases at J, with 9 bases in the middle. The CDR3 sequence is CASSLGQGPGNTIYF. The CDR3 DNA sequence: TGCGCCAGCAGCTTGGGGCAGGGGCCTGGAAACACCATATATTTT.

The rearrangement uses TRBV19 and TRBJ1-5, with 9 bases that match TRBD1. Germline assignment: CDR1 LNHDA and CDR2 SQIVND (reference sequence). Trimming at V came to 6 bases and at J to 10 bases, leaving 7 bases not matched to a gene. This CDR3 contains 13 residues. CDR3 sequence reads: CASRDRGNYPQHF. CDR3 nucleotides: TGTGCCAGTAGGGACAGGGGTAATTACCCCCAGCATTTT.

This chain connects TRBV5-1 to TRBJ2-7; weak D call: TRBD1 (5 bases). This CDR3 contains 14 residues. Per germline, CDR1 SGHRS and CDR2 YFSETQ. V lost 4 bases and J 4 bases, leaving 15 bases between the germline ends. CDR3 sequence (DNA): TGCGCCAGCAGCGATCAGGGCTCTTTGTACGAGCAGTACTTC. This sequence encodes CASSDQGSLYEQYF.